The T cell receptor beta chain under discussion was sequenced for a study of OX40 agonist ivuxolimab in advanced cancers. Patients were excluded for autoimmune disease history or systemic immunosuppression. This clone showed up just a few times. Clones were sequenced by immunoSEQ multiplex PCR, and TCRdb holds only the in-frame ones, with some missing. The sample carries around 71,000 clones, 86% recorded once. The CDR3 covers 17 residues. V trimming: 0 bases; J trimming: 3 bases; junction bases outside the gene matches: 3. Germline V gene lookup returns CDR1 SGDLS and CDR2 YYNGEE. The chain uses TRBV9 and TRBJ2-6; the match to TRBD1 covers 10 bases. This material consisted of CD4+ or CD8+ T cells sorted from blood, taken in a trial of the OX40 agonist ivuxolimab. This clonotype originated in an adult with an advanced solid tumor such as melanoma, head and neck, liver or kidney cancer. The CDR3 region has the DNA TGTGCCAGCAGCGTAGTGACAGGGGGCTTTGGGGCCAACGTCCTGACTTTC. This codes for CASSVVTGGFGANVLTF.